The 21 T cell receptor beta chains reported below all come from one sample, sequenced in a study of cytotoxic CD8 clonotypes in ibrutinib-treated CLL. TCRdb's copy holds only in-frame clones and misses some; the assay was immunoSEQ multiplex PCR. Among some 200,000 clones listed, 75% to 80% were seen once. The sample consisted of PBMCs, taken after 12 months of ibrutinib treatment. These receptors were taken from a human donor with chronic lymphocytic leukemia.

This chain uses TRBV29-1 with TRBJ2-7; TRBD1 matches at 7 bases. Germline CDR1 and CDR2: SQVTM and ANQGSEA. The J segment lost 0 bases and the V segment lost 6 bases, leaving 11 bases of the junction unmatched. The CDR3 sequence is 15 residues long. The DNA for the CDR3 is TGCAGCGTCGTGCCACGGACAGGCGTCTCCTACGAGCAGTACTTC. Its protein is CSVVPRTGVSYEQYF.

This rearrangement joins TRBV11-3 to TRBJ2-3, with D perhaps assigned TRBD1 or TRBD2 (5 bases each). Germline-derived CDR1 and CDR2 are SGHNT and YENEEA. The CDR3 sequence is 15 residues long. V was shortened by 1 base and J by 1 base, with 9 bases between the two germline ends. CDR3 coding DNA: TGTGCCAGCAGCTTAGCGGGACCAGGCACAGATACGCAGTATTTT. Its translation is CASSLAGPGTDTQYF.

The V call is TRBV10-2, the J call TRBJ2-7; 8 bases agree with TRBD1. V was clipped by 3 bases and J by 3 bases; unmatched bases: 4. This CDR3 spans 14 amino acids. Germline V gene lookup returns CDR1 WSHSY and CDR2 SAAADI. As DNA, the CDR3 is TGCGCCAGCAGTGACACAGGGGGTAGCTACGAGCAGTACTTC. This encodes CASSDTGGSYEQYF.

The chain is built from TRBV27 and TRBJ2-1; 10 bases match TRBD2. The CDR3 contains 15 residues. In germline, CDR1 is MNHEY, CDR2 SMNVEV (reference sequence). Losses at the gene ends were 7 bases for V and 3 bases for J; bases not matched to a gene: 6. CDR3 DNA: TGTGCCAGCACAATGGTAGCGGGGGGCTACAATGAGCAGTTCTTC. Protein: CASTMVAGGYNEQFF.

The chain has TRBV25-1 and TRBJ2-1, with D possibly being TRBD1 (5 bases). The V end lost 4 bases, the J end lost 7 bases, and 17 bases lay between the germline ends. The length of the CDR3 is 15 residues. Germline V CDR1 and CDR2: MGHDK, SYGVNS. The chain's CDR3 is CASSVRRQPPNEQFF. CDR3 sequence (DNA): TGTGCCAGCAGTGTTCGCCGACAGCCCCCAAATGAGCAGTTCTTC.

This rearrangement joins TRBV11-2 to TRBJ1-2, with a possible D match to TRBD1 (5 bases). The CDR3 extends over 13 amino acids. Per the germline V gene, CDR1 is SGHAT and CDR2 is FQNNGV. Trimming cost V 3 bases and J 6 bases, with 11 bases left between them. CDR3 DNA: TGTGCCAGCAGCTTGACAGAATCCCATGGCTACACCTTC. Translating gives CASSLTESHGYTF.

The J gene is TRBJ2-5, the V gene TRBV9; D is unresolved. Germline CDR1 is SGDLS and CDR2 is YYNGEE. This CDR3 region has 14 residues. The V end was cut by 0 bases, the J end by 3 bases, with 9 bases between. This CDR3 is CASSVGIGEETQYF. CDR3 nucleotides: TGTGCCAGCAGCGTAGGAATAGGAGAAGAGACCCAGTACTTC.

The CDR3: CASSLGPVTGGYTF. The DNA of the CDR3 is TGTGCCAGCAGCTTGGGCCCCGTGACCGGTGGCTACACCTTC. The V and J genes are TRBV5-5 and TRBJ1-2; the D is unclear. This CDR3 is 14 amino acids long. CDR1 is SGHKS and CDR2 is YYEKEE in the germline V gene (reference sequence). Trimming removed 0 bases from V and 7 bases from J, with 13 bases in between.

J is TRBJ2-3 and V is TRBV28, with D maybe TRBD1 (6 bases). The ends were cut back, 2 bases at V and 6 bases at J, with 12 bases in the middle. Germline V CDR1 and CDR2: MDHEN, SYDVKM. The CDR3 consists of 14 residues. In DNA form, the CDR3 reads TGTGCCAGCAGTTTACAGGGGAAGAAGGATACGCAGTATTTT. It encodes CASSLQGKKDTQYF.

The rearrangement uses TRBV27 and TRBJ2-7; D gene unclear. The CDR3 consists of 14 residues. Looked up from germline, CDR1 is MNHEY and CDR2 is SMNVEV (reference sequence). V lost 6 bases, J lost 2 bases, and 14 bases lay in between. The CDR3 region is CASSRIETPYEQYF. CDR3 DNA sequence: TGTGCCAGCAGCCGAATCGAAACCCCCTACGAGCAGTACTTC.

The chain employs TRBV6-5 and TRBJ2-2; no firm D call. Germline values: CDR1 MNHEY, CDR2 SVGAGI. With 8 bases removed from V and 6 bases from J, the gap between germline ends came to 7 bases. This CDR3 has 11 residues. CDR3 bases: TGTGCCAGCCGAAAGGCCGGGGAGCTGTTTTTT. Translating gives CASRKAGELFF.

The chain employs TRBV6-4 and TRBJ1-2; no reliable D call. The CDR3 spans 15 residues. Germline CDR1 MRHNA, CDR2 SNTAGT. V lost 0 bases and J 8 bases, leaving 16 bases between the germline ends. DNA for the CDR3: TGTGCCAGCAGTGACTCCGACGCAGGCGGTCAAGGCTACACCTTC. Protein: CASSDSDAGGQGYTF.

The chain combines TRBV5-1 with TRBJ2-5; TRBD2 might be the D (6 bases). The germline V and J ends were trimmed by 4 bases and 5 bases, with 15 bases remaining between them. Per germline, CDR1 SGHRS and CDR2 YFSETQ. CDR3 size: 14 residues. The CDR3 spells CASSRFPGTETQYF. The CDR3, as DNA: TGCGCCAGCAGCCGTTTCCCGGGGACTGAGACCCAGTACTTC.

The chain recombines TRBV5-5 with TRBJ1-5; 8 nucleotides match TRBD1. The germline V gene has CDR1 SGHKS and CDR2 YYEKEE (reference sequence). This CDR3 is built from 15 residues. The J segment lost 0 bases and the V segment lost 5 bases, leaving 4 bases of the junction unmatched. The CDR3 DNA sequence: TGTGCCAGCAGACGGACAGGGTATAGCAATCAGCCCCAGCATTTT. Translation gives CASRRTGYSNQPQHF.

The chain has TRBV6-5 and TRBJ1-2; perhaps TRBD1 as D (5 bases). The CDR3 contains 16 residues. The V and J ends lost 1 base and 3 bases respectively, with 15 bases between them. CDR1 is MNHEY, CDR2 SVGAGI, per germline. The chain's CDR3 is CASSYLTRGLDYGYTF. The DNA for the CDR3 is TGTGCCAGCAGTTACTTAACAAGGGGCTTGGACTATGGCTACACCTTC.

The V call is TRBV7-9, the J call TRBJ2-7, with TRBD1 identical over 9 bases. J was trimmed by 6 bases and V by 3 bases; bases with no gene match: 9. The CDR3 has 15 amino acids. Germline values: CDR1 SEHNR, CDR2 FQNEAQ (reference sequence). The CDR3, as DNA: TGTGCCAGCAGCTTTTCTGGGACAGGGACCCTCGAGCAGTACTTC. It yields the protein CASSFSGTGTLEQYF. The variable domain in full, completed from reference TRBV7-9 and TRBJ2-7, reads DTGVSQNPRHKITKRGQNVTFRCDPISEHNRLYWYRQTLGQGPEFLTYFQNEAQLEKSRLLSDRFSAERPKGSFSTLEIQRTEQGDSAMYLCASSFSGTGTLEQYFGPGTRLTVT.

The chain combines TRBV30 with TRBJ2-5, with unresolved D. The CDR3 has 13 amino acids. The V end was cut by 4 bases, the J end by 3 bases, with 12 bases between. Germline V lookup: CDR1 GTSNPN, CDR2 SVGIG (reference sequence). The CDR3 protein is CAWTVLGEETQYF. CDR3 nucleotide sequence: TGTGCCTGGACGGTTCTCGGAGAAGAGACCCAGTACTTC.

The V gene is TRBV6-5, the J gene TRBJ1-2, with a possible D match to TRBD1 (5 bases). The CDR3 is 11 amino acids. The V gene lost 8 bases and the J gene lost 4 bases, with 8 bases spanning the gap. Germline V CDR1 and CDR2: MNHEY, SVGAGI. CDR3 in amino acids: CASGQGYGYTF. CDR3 sequence (DNA): TGTGCCAGCGGGCAGGGCTATGGCTACACCTTC.

The V call is TRBV5-4, the J call TRBJ2-3; no clear D gene. Per germline, CDR1 SGHNT and CDR2 YYREEE (reference sequence). V was shortened by 9 bases and J by 2 bases, with 16 bases between the two germline ends. CDR3 length: 14 amino acids. The CDR3 DNA follows: TGTGCCATCACGGACCGGGCCCACACAGATACGCAGTATTTT. Encoded protein: CAITDRAHTDTQYF.

The V call is TRBV6-1, the J call TRBJ1-1, with D hard to call. V lost 5 bases and J 0 bases, leaving 10 bases between the germline ends. CDR1 is MNHNS and CDR2 is SASEGT in the germline V gene. CDR3 length: 14 amino acids. CDR3 sequence: CASSPPGVNTEAFF. The CDR3 DNA follows: TGTGCCAGCAGTCCACCAGGAGTGAACACTGAAGCTTTCTTT.

The CDR3 loop is CASSLVQETQYF. CDR3 in DNA: TGTGCCAGCAGCTTAGTCCAAGAGACCCAGTACTTC. The V call is TRBV7-6, the J call TRBJ2-5; no clear D. Germline values: CDR1 SGHVS, CDR2 FNYEAQ. The CDR3 runs 12 residues. The V gene lost 1 base and the J gene lost 1 base, with 1 base spanning the gap.